This entry lists 26 T cell receptor beta chains sequenced from one sample in a study of blood T cell repertoires in COVID-19. The table came from immunoSEQ multiplex PCR; TCRdb's copy has only in-frame clones and leaves some out. This sample has 150,000 to 200,000 clones, with 70% to 90% found just once. Input material: peripheral blood. These receptors all come from a woman between 50 and 59 years old with COVID-19, enrolled during active disease.

The chain couples TRBV18 to TRBJ2-3, with D uncertain. This CDR3 is built from 13 residues. The V gene's germline CDR1 is KGHSH and CDR2 LQKENI. V dropped 2 bases and J dropped 3 bases, with 6 bases sitting between them. The CDR3 nucleotides read TGTGCCAGCTCACCAGTGGCTACAGATACGCAGTATTTT. It is translated as CASSPVATDTQYF.

V gene TRBV29-1 combines with J gene TRBJ1-5; D is uncertain. This CDR3 comprises 17 residues. Trimming took 4 bases from V and 2 from J, leaving 21 bases between them. Per germline, CDR1 SQVTM and CDR2 ANQGSEA. The CDR3: CSVVIEMAGSGNQPQHF. DNA of the CDR3: TGCAGCGTTGTAATCGAAATGGCGGGGTCGGGCAATCAGCCCCAGCATTTT.

This clone appeared a few times. The chain combines TRBV28 with TRBJ1-2, with D hard to call. This CDR3 contains 15 residues. CDR1 is MDHEN, CDR2 SYDVKM, per germline. The V end lost 4 bases, the J end lost 1 base, and 13 bases lay between the germline ends. CDR3 bases: TGTGCCAGCAGTTCCCAGCCAGGAAATAACTATGGCTACACCTTC. Protein sequence: CASSSQPGNNYGYTF.

V gene TRBV6-5 combines with J gene TRBJ2-3; 11 positions match TRBD2. Germline V gives CDR1 MNHEY, CDR2 SVGAGI. The J segment lost 4 bases and the V segment lost 6 bases, leaving 6 bases of the junction unmatched. CDR3 length: 15 amino acids. The CDR3 DNA sequence: TGTGCCAGCAGCCGGACTAGCGGGTCCCCAGATACGCAGTATTTT. This encodes CASSRTSGSPDTQYF.

This chain joins TRBV5-6 and TRBJ1-6; TRBD1 aligns across 7 bases. This CDR3 is 14 amino acids long. V dropped 7 bases and J dropped 5; count of bases not matched to a gene: 6. Per the germline V gene, CDR1 is SGHDT and CDR2 is YYEEEE. The CDR3 spells CASLETGNNSPLHF. DNA of the CDR3: TGTGCCAGCCTTGAGACAGGGAATAATTCACCCCTCCACTTT. Looking up the rest from reference TRBV5-6 and TRBJ1-6 gives the full variable domain: DAGVTQSPTHLIKTRGQQVTLRCSPKSGHDTVSWYQQALGQGPQFIFQYYEEEERQRGNFPDRFSGHQFPNYSSELNVNALLLGDSALYLCASLETGNNSPLHFGNGTRLTVT.

CDR3 sequence reads: CASSLDPGQGDKLFF. The CDR3 DNA is TGCGCCAGCAGCTTGGATCCGGGACAGGGGGATAAACTGTTTTTT. This rearrangement joins TRBV5-1 to TRBJ1-4; 11 positions agree with TRBD1. Germline assignment: CDR1 SGHRS and CDR2 YFSETQ. V shed 0 bases and J 11 bases; nucleotides not matched to a gene: 6. The CDR3 length is 15 residues. The full variable domain, with the rest looked up from reference TRBV5-1 and TRBJ1-4, is KAGVTQTPRYLIKTRGQQVTLSCSPISGHRSVSWYQQTPGQGLQFLFEYFSETQRNKGNFPGRFSGRQFSNSRSEMNVSTLELGDSALYLCASSLDPGQGDKLFFGSGTQLSVL.

This chain connects TRBV7-3 to TRBJ2-1; 14 nucleotides match TRBD2. The CDR3 is 16 amino acids. Germline CDR1 is SGHTA and CDR2 is FQGTGA. The V and J ends lost 0 bases and 10 bases, in that order; junction bases with no gene match: 5. In DNA form, the CDR3 reads TGTGCCAGCAGCTTAACGGGACTAGCGGGGGCAGGGGAGCAGTTCTTC. It is translated as CASSLTGLAGAGEQFF.

The chain is built from TRBV6-1 and TRBJ2-1; the D gene is possibly TRBD1 (6 bases). The germline gives CDR1 MNHNS, CDR2 SASEGT. The CDR3 contains 17 residues. V was clipped by 0 bases and J by 2 bases, with 14 bases between them. In nucleotides, the CDR3 is TGTGCCAGCAGTGAAGCGCCAGGGACACCACCCTACAATGAGCAGTTCTTC. It translates to CASSEAPGTPPYNEQFF.

V gene TRBV12-3 or TRBV12-4 combines with J gene TRBJ1-1, with 7 bases fitting TRBD1. There are 13 residues in the CDR3. The V gene end was trimmed by 1 base and the J gene end by 6 bases; junction bases not matched to a gene: 2. DNA for the CDR3: TGTGCCAGCAGTTTAGGACAGGGCGCTGAAGCTTTCTTT. It translates to CASSLGQGAEAFF.

This chain uses TRBV19 with TRBJ2-7; 10 nucleotides agree with TRBD1. V trimming: 8 bases; J trimming: 3 bases; junction bases outside the gene matches: 4. The CDR3 contains 13 residues. CDR1 is LNHDA, CDR2 SQIVND, per germline (reference sequence). CDR3 nucleotides: TGTGCCAGTGCAGACAGGGGGCGCTACGAGCAGTACTTC. It specifies CASADRGRYEQYF.

The V call is TRBV6-2 or TRBV6-3, the J call TRBJ1-2, with D possibly TRBD1 on 5 matching bases. This CDR3 contains 15 residues. V was clipped by 4 bases and J by 4 bases, with 16 bases between them. Germline V gene sequence: CDR1 MNHEY, CDR2 SVGEGT. The CDR3: CASSSTAGTIYGYTF. The CDR3 bases are TGTGCCAGCAGTTCCACCGCGGGGACGATCTATGGCTACACCTTC.

The chain carries TRBV4-3 and TRBJ2-7, with a weak D call TRBD1 (5 bases). The germline gives CDR1 LGHNA, CDR2 YSLEER. Trimming took off 8 bases at V and 0 bases at J, with 14 bases between the two ends. The CDR3 is 14 amino acids. The CDR3 nucleotides are TGCGCCAGCGCCCCAGGGCCTAGCTCCTACGAGCAGTACTTC. Encoded protein: CASAPGPSSYEQYF.

The chain carries TRBV3-1 (or the pseudogene TRBV3-2) and TRBJ1-1; 10 nucleotides match TRBD1. Germline assignment: CDR1 LGHDT and CDR2 YNNKEL (reference sequence). Trimming at V came to 4 bases and at J to 4 bases, leaving 9 bases not matched to a gene. The CDR3 length is 16 residues. CDR3 in amino acids: CASSPGTGVLGTEAFF. In nucleotides, the CDR3 is TGTGCCAGCAGCCCCGGGACAGGGGTTTTGGGCACTGAAGCTTTCTTT.

The chain combines TRBV3-1 (or the pseudogene TRBV3-2) with TRBJ2-3; 10 bases line up with TRBD2. The CDR3 sequence is 15 residues long. Losses at the gene ends were 9 bases for V and 6 bases for J; bases not matched to a gene: 12. In germline, CDR1 is LGHDT, CDR2 YNNKEL (reference sequence). The CDR3 DNA reads as TGTGCCAGTAATACAGCGGGGGGGCCGGTTGATACGCAGTATTTT. It specifies CASNTAGGPVDTQYF.

The chain links TRBV5-1 to TRBJ2-2; no definite D call. CDR3 length: 15 residues. V lost 0 bases and J lost 5, with 11 bases in between. In germline, CDR1 is SGHRS, CDR2 YFSETQ. CDR3 coding DNA: TGCGCCAGCAGCTTGGTGGCCCACGGGACCGGGGAGCTGTTTTTT. Translated: CASSLVAHGTGELFF.

The genes are TRBV3-1 (or the pseudogene TRBV3-2) and TRBJ1-2; possibly TRBD1 for D (5 bases). V shed 0 bases and J shed 5 bases, with 13 bases lying between them. The CDR3 has 15 residues. In germline, CDR1 is LGHDT, CDR2 YNNKEL (reference sequence). The CDR3, as DNA: TGTGCCAGCAGCCAAGATGAGACAGCCACTTATGGCTACACCTTC. Translation gives CASSQDETATYGYTF.

The V call is TRBV11-3, the J call TRBJ2-5, with 8 bases identical to TRBD2. The CDR3 length is 17 residues. Trimming removed 5 bases from V and 4 bases from J; junction bases left unmatched: 15. Germline lookup yields CDR1 SGHNT and CDR2 YENEEA. CDR3 sequence reads: CASSLQGGLEGSETQYF. Written as DNA, the CDR3 is TGTGCCAGCAGCCTACAAGGGGGACTAGAGGGATCAGAGACCCAGTACTTC.

This chain joins TRBV9 and TRBJ2-2; 8 bases fit TRBD2. Germline CDR1 is SGDLS and CDR2 is YYNGEE. CDR3 length equals 16 residues. With V trimmed by 4 bases and J by 6 bases, 11 bases remained unmatched. The CDR3 here is CASSNPGGPGAGELFF. The CDR3 DNA reads TGTGCCAGCAGCAACCCGGGGGGGCCGGGGGCCGGGGAGCTGTTTTTT.

There are a few counts of this clone. This chain connects TRBV3-1 (or the pseudogene TRBV3-2) to TRBJ2-2, with 8 bases lining up with TRBD1. The CDR3 spans 15 residues. V lost 4 bases, J lost 0 bases, and 1 base stayed unmatched. In germline, CDR1 is LGHDT, CDR2 YNNKEL (reference sequence). This CDR3 is CASSRQGTNTGELFF. The CDR3, as DNA: TGTGCCAGCAGCCGACAGGGGACGAACACCGGGGAGCTGTTTTTT.

The chain links TRBV5-1 to TRBJ1-2; 9 bases map to TRBD1. CDR1 and CDR2 (germline): SGHRS, YFSETQ. Losses at the gene ends were 6 bases for V and 4 bases for J; bases not matched to a gene: 10. The CDR3 has 15 residues. The CDR3: CASNDGTGLGYGYTF. The CDR3 DNA reads TGCGCCAGCAACGACGGGACAGGGCTCGGCTATGGCTACACCTTC.

The V gene is TRBV6-5, the J gene TRBJ1-1; D is possibly TRBD1 (6 bases). V lost 4 bases and J 3 bases, leaving 9 bases between the germline ends. This CDR3 spans 13 amino acids. CDR1 and CDR2 (germline): MNHEY, SVGAGI. This CDR3 reads CASSLGQYTEAFF. CDR3 in DNA: TGTGCCAGCAGTTTAGGACAGTACACTGAAGCTTTCTTT.

The gene calls are TRBV4-3 and TRBJ1-6; 9 bases are a match to TRBD1. The CDR3 spans 16 residues. The V and J ends lost 0 bases and 8 bases, in that order; junction bases with no gene match: 5. The germline V gene has CDR1 LGHNA and CDR2 YSLEER. CDR3 in DNA: TGCGCCAGCAGCCAAGATCGGACAGGGGTGCATTCACCCCTCCACTTT. Its protein is CASSQDRTGVHSPLHF.

The chain has TRBV29-1 and TRBJ1-2, with TRBD1 identical over 9 bases. Germline V gene lookup returns CDR1 SQVTM and CDR2 ANQGSEA. J gave up 1 base and V 5 bases, and 11 bases lay outside the gene matches. CDR3 length: 16 amino acids. The CDR3 coding sequence is TGCAGCGTTTATCTCGCGGGACAGGGTCTTAACTATGGCTACACCTTC. Protein sequence: CSVYLAGQGLNYGYTF.

The chain combines TRBV5-5 with TRBJ1-4, with D tentatively TRBD1 (5 bases). This CDR3 comprises 13 residues. Germline CDR1 reads SGHKS; CDR2 reads YYEKEE (reference sequence). V lost 6 bases, J lost 8 bases, and 14 bases lay in between. CDR3: CASTQDTQEKLFF. The CDR3 coding sequence is TGTGCCAGCACCCAGGACACCCAAGAAAAACTGTTTTTT.

This chain uses TRBV6-5 with TRBJ1-5, with D uncertain. The V gene lost 6 bases and the J gene lost 2 bases, with 11 bases spanning the gap. This CDR3 has 14 amino acids. CDR1 and CDR2 (germline): MNHEY, SVGAGI. CDR3 sequence (DNA): TGTGCCAGCAGCCCGGATGGAGGCAATCAGCCCCAGCATTTT. Encoded protein: CASSPDGGNQPQHF.

The chain carries TRBV10-2 and TRBJ1-6; weak D call: TRBD1 (6 bases). The CDR3 spans 14 residues. V lost 4 bases and J lost 6, with 10 bases in between. Germline V lookup: CDR1 WSHSY, CDR2 SAAADI. CDR3 sequence: CASSVRDINSPLHF. The CDR3, as DNA: TGCGCCAGCAGTGTTCGGGACATTAATTCACCCCTCCACTTT.